The T cell receptor (beta chain) under discussion was sequenced for a study of shared clonotypes between healthy human individuals. Study-level background: Each donor's CD8 memory used one plate, CD8 naive two, each CD4 subset three.

TCRdb's copy holds only in-frame clones and misses some; the assay was immunoSEQ multiplex PCR. Counted here are about 730,000 clones, around 77% occurring once; the ten biggest clones make up approximately 2%. This clone was seen a handful of times. The CDR3 length is 14 residues. The V and J ends lost 3 bases and 5 bases respectively, with 13 bases between them. Germline loops: CDR1 SEHNR, CDR2 FQNEAQ (reference sequence). There were only Caucasian adults among the donors, and all lived in Nashville, Tennessee. This clonotype originated in a woman aged 25 to 39 in good health. The chain links TRBV7-9 to TRBJ2-5, with TRBD2 as a possible D gene (6 bases). What was sequenced was memory CD4+ T cells sorted from blood. Subset indicated: CD45RA-negative fraction. CDR3 in DNA: TGTGCCAGCAGCTTCGGCCTGGAGGGGGAGACCCAGTACTTC. This encodes CASSFGLEGETQYF. The variable domain in full, completed from reference TRBV7-9 and TRBJ2-5, reads DTGVSQNPRHKITKRGQNVTFRCDPISEHNRLYWYRQTLGQGPEFLTYFQNEAQLEKSRLLSDRFSAERPKGSFSTLEIQRTEQGDSAMYLCASSFGLEGETQYFGPGTRLLVL.